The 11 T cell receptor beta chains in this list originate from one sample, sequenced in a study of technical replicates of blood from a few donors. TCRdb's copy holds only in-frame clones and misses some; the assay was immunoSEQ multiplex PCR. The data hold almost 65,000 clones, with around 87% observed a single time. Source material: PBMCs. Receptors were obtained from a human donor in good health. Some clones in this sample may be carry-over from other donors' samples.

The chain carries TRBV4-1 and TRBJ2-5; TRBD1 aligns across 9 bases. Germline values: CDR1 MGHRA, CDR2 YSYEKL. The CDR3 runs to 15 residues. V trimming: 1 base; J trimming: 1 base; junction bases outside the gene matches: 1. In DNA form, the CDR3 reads TGCGCCAGCAGCCAAGGGACAGGGGTCCAAGAGACCCAGTACTTC. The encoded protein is CASSQGTGVQETQYF.

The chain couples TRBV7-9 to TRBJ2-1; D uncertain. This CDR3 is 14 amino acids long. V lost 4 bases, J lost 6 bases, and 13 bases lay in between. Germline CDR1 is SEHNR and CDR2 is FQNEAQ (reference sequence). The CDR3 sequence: CASSSILLSNEQFF. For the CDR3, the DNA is TGTGCCAGCAGCTCCATCCTCTTGAGCAATGAGCAGTTCTTC.

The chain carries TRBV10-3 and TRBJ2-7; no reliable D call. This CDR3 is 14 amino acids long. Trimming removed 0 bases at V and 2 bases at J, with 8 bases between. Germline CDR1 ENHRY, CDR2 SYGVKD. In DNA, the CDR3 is TGTGCCATCAGTGAGTCGTCGAACACCTACGAGCAGTACTTC. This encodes CAISESSNTYEQYF.

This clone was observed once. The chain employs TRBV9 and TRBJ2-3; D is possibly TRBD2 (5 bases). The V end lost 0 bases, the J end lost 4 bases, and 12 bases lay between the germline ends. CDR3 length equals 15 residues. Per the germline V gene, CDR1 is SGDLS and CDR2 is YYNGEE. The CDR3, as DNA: TGTGCCAGCAGCGTAGTAGCGATCGGTCCAGATACGCAGTATTTT. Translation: CASSVVAIGPDTQYF.

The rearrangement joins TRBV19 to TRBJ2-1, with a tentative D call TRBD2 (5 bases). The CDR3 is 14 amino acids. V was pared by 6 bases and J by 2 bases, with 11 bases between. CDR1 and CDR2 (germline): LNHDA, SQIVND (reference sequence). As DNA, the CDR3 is TGTGCCAGTAGCGCCGGGGAAGCCTACAATGAGCAGTTCTTC. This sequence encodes CASSAGEAYNEQFF.

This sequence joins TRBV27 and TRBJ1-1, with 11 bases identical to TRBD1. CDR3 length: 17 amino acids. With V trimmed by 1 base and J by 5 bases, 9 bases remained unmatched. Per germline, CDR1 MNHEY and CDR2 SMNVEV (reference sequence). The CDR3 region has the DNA TGTGCCAGCAGTTTATTATCCCCGGACAGGGGGCAAACTGAAGCTTTCTTT. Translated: CASSLLSPDRGQTEAFF.

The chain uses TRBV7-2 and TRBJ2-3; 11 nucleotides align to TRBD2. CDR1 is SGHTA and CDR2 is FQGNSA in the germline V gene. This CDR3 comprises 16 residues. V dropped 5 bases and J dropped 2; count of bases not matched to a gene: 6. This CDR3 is CASSPEGLADTDTQYF. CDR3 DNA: TGTGCCAGCAGCCCAGAGGGACTAGCGGACACAGATACGCAGTATTTT.

Here the CDR3 reads CASSWRGGAFF. CDR3 DNA sequence: TGTGCCAGCAGCTGGCGGGGGGGAGCTTTCTTT. This sequence joins TRBV5-8 and TRBJ1-1; tentative D call: TRBD1 (5 bases). Trimming took 3 bases from V and 10 from J, leaving 10 bases between them. The V gene's germline CDR1 is SGHTS and CDR2 YDEGEE. The CDR3 is 11 residues long.

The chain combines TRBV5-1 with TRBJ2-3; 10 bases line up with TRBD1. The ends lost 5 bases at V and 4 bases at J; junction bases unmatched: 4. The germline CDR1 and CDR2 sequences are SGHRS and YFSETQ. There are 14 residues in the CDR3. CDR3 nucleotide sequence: TGCGCCAGCAGGTCGACAGGGGGCCCAGATACGCAGTATTTT. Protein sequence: CASRSTGGPDTQYF.

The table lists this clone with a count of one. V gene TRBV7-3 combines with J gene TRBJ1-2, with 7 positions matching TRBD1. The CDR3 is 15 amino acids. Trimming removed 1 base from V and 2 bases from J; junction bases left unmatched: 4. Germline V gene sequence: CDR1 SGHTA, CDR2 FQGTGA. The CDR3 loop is CASSLNPGQNYGYTF. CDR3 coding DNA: TGTGCCAGCAGCTTAAATCCGGGACAGAACTATGGCTACACCTTC.

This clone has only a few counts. CDR3 sequence: CASSQSHGGPETQYF. CDR3 bases: TGCGCCAGCAGCCAGAGCCATGGGGGCCCTGAGACCCAGTACTTC. The rearrangement joins TRBV4-1 to TRBJ2-5; perhaps TRBD1 as D (6 bases). Trimming stripped 3 bases from V and 5 bases from J, with 16 bases between. The CDR3 totals 15 residues. Germline-derived CDR1 and CDR2 are MGHRA and YSYEKL.